This TCR beta chain was recovered during a study of T cell responses to AZD1222 COVID-19 vaccine. Study at large: Timing groups of about 4 and about 12 weeks for second doses were pooled.

A note on this clone: The antigen is undetermined.

The CDR3 sequence is 19 residues long. Per germline, CDR1 MDHEN and CDR2 SYDVKM. The V end was cut by 4 bases, the J end by 6 bases, with 30 bases between. General study findings and limits: White British people made up most donors, females outnumbered males, and clonal diversity was possibly underestimated. Sampled repertoires all dated from after the peak T cell response.

Clones were read by immunoSEQ multiplex PCR, and TCRdb kept only the in-frame ones, dropping some. The repertoire holds around 160,000 clones, with roughly 94% as singletons. The J gene is TRBJ1-2, the V gene TRBV28; no definite D call. This specimen consisted of peripheral blood, obtained on day 0 of AZD1222 vaccination. The receptor's source is an adult in good health. The CDR3 protein is CASSSTDGVPGPLSHGYTF. CDR3 coding DNA: TGTGCCAGCAGTTCCACCGACGGGGTCCCCGGCCCGTTGTCGCATGGCTACACCTTC.